Detailed here is one T cell receptor beta chain. Different DNA sequences within this sample yield the same CDR3. This sample stems from a study of blood T cell repertoires in COVID-19. Study-wide context: Sites in the United States, Italy and Spain provided acute and convalescent COVID-19 samples.

V was shortened by 2 bases and J by 0 bases, with 6 bases between the two germline ends. The germline CDR1 and CDR2 sequences are SGHDT and YYEEEE. This CDR3 contains 14 residues. Study processing details: Reference gene primer amplification in the assay estimated nucleated cell counts. Sequencing used immunoSEQ multiplex PCR; TCRdb keeps in-frame clones, though not all of them. For V, J and clone size, that table is used; D and trimming come from the DNA. This table has around 380,000 clones, about 80% appearing once. The sample was peripheral blood. V is TRBV5-6 and J is TRBJ1-3; no reliable D call. The origin of this receptor is a human donor with acute or convalescent COVID-19. The donor label of this sample is uncertain. The CDR3 protein is CASSLRGSGNTIYF. The CDR3 DNA reads as TGTGCCAGCAGCTTACGGGGCTCTGGAAACACCATATATTTT. Using reference TRBV5-6 and TRBJ1-3 for the parts outside the CDR3, the full variable domain is DAGVTQSPTHLIKTRGQQVTLRCSPKSGHDTVSWYQQALGQGPQFIFQYYEEEERQRGNFPDRFSGHQFPNYSSELNVNALLLGDSALYLCASSLRGSGNTIYFGEGSWLTVV.